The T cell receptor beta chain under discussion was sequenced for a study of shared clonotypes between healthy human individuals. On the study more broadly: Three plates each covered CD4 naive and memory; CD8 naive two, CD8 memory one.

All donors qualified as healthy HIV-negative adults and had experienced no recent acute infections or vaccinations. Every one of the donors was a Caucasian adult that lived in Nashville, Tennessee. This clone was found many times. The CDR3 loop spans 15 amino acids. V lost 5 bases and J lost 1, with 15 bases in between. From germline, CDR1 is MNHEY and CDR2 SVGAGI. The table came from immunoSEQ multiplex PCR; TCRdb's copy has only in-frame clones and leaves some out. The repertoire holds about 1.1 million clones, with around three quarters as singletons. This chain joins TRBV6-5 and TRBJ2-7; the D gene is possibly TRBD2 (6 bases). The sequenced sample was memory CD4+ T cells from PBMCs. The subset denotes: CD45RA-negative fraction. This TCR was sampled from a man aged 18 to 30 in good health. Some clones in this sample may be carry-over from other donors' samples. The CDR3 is CASSAVWDSSYEQYF. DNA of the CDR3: TGTGCCAGCAGTGCCGTATGGGACTCGTCCTACGAGCAGTACTTC.